The rows below give T cell receptor beta chains drawn from one sample of a study of T cell responses to AZD1222 COVID-19 vaccine. The assay was immunoSEQ multiplex PCR, and TCRdb's table has in-frame clones only and misses some. This sample has under 80,000 clones, with approximately 80% found just once. The starting material was peripheral blood, obtained on day 0 of AZD1222 vaccination. Receptors originate from an adult in good health. The CDR3 runs from the conserved cysteine through the conserved F or W. A D gene is named only where the DNA matches it firmly. Clone size is not always given. Where it is, it says once, few, many or a class for expanded clones.

>TRBV6-5|TRBJ1-5|.|.
CASSRTGNSNQPQHF
TGTGCCAGCAGCCGGACGGGGAATAGCAATCAGCCCCAGCATTTT
>TRBV18|TRBJ1-2|.|.
CASSNNNYGYTF
TGTGCCAGCTCTAACAATAACTATGGCTACACCTTC
>TRBV7-9|TRBJ1-1|.|.
CASSLVLVDTEAFF
TGTGCCAGCAGCTTGGTTTTGGTGGACACTGAAGCTTTCTTT
>TRBV10-1|TRBJ2-1|.|many
CASSESPTATNEQFF
TGCGCCAGCAGTGAGTCCCCCACGGCCACTAATGAGCAGTTCTTC
>TRBV6-1|TRBJ2-7|.|.
CASSYTGLYEQYF
TGTGCCAGCAGTTATACAGGGCTTTACGAGCAGTACTTC
>TRBV14|TRBJ1-2|.|.
CASSQDAGVGGYTF
TGTGCCAGCAGCCAAGATGCAGGGGTGGGAGGCTACACCTTC
>TRBV24-1|TRBJ1-5|.|.
CATSDFSNQPQHF
TGTGCCACCAGTGATTTTAGCAATCAGCCCCAGCATTTT
>TRBV4-3|TRBJ1-4|TRBD1|.
CASSQEQGFATNEKLFF
TGCGCCAGCAGCCAAGAACAGGGGTTCGCAACTAATGAAAAACTGTTTTTT
>TRBV7-3|TRBJ2-7|TRBD2|.
CASSLTGTSGYEQYF
TGTGCCAGCAGCTTAACTGGGACTAGTGGTTACGAGCAGTACTTC
>TRBV28|TRBJ2-7|TRBD1|once
CASSSIGTAHSYEQYF
TGTGCCAGCAGTTCTATCGGGACAGCGCACTCCTACGAGCAGTACTTC
>TRBV4-3|TRBJ1-2|TRBD1|.
CASSQETGVNGYTF
TGCGCCAGCAGCCAAGAGACAGGGGTCAATGGCTACACCTTC
>TRBV6-5|TRBJ2-7|.|few
CASRPSVGEQYF
TGTGCCAGCAGACCTAGCGTCGGCGAGCAGTACTTC
>TRBV6-1|TRBJ2-7|.|.
CASSDLGSWVQYF
TGTGCCAGCAGTGACCTGGGCAGTTGGGTGCAGTACTTC
>TRBV4-3|TRBJ2-5|.|.
CASSQVVQETQYF
TGCGCCAGCAGCCAAGTCGTACAAGAGACCCAGTACTTC
>TRBV28|TRBJ1-3|.|.
CASSFRVGTRSTIYF
TGTGCCAGCAGTTTCCGCGTTGGGACGCGGAGTACCATATATTTT
>TRBV18|TRBJ1-2|TRBD1|few
CASSQGQGDGYTF
TGTGCCAGCTCACAGGGACAGGGTGATGGCTACACCTTC
>TRBV4-2|TRBJ2-3|TRBD2|.
CASSPLALSTDTQYF
TGTGCCAGCAGCCCACTAGCGCTAAGCACAGATACGCAGTATTTT
>TRBV6-5|TRBJ1-2|.|few
CASSPRTAYGYTF
TGTGCCAGCAGCCCCAGGACAGCGTATGGCTACACCTTC
>TRBV2|TRBJ2-2|.|.
CASSEWDTGELFF
TGTGCCAGCAGTGAATGGGACACCGGGGAGCTGTTTTTT
>TRBV7-2|TRBJ1-1|.|.
CASSLRRVDEAFF
TGTGCCAGCAGCTTACGCAGGGTGGATGAAGCTTTCTTT
>TRBV24-1|TRBJ2-3|.|few
CATSAAGNLQDTQYF
TGTGCCACCAGTGCTGCAGGGAATTTGCAAGATACGCAGTATTTT
>TRBV30|TRBJ1-2|.|.
CAWTNVFHRERAVSGYTF
TGTGCCTGGACCAACGTATTCCACAGGGAAAGGGCTGTGTCGGGCTACACCTTC
>TRBV20-1|TRBJ2-3|.|once
CSAPLPDTQYF
TGCAGTGCTCCTCTCCCCGATACGCAGTATTTT
>TRBV28|TRBJ1-3|.|.
CASSIGPLDISGNTIYF
TGTGCCAGCAGTATTGGCCCCTTGGACATCTCTGGAAACACCATATATTTT
>TRBV5-5|TRBJ1-1|.|.
CASSLGRSPADTEAFF
TGTGCCAGCAGCTTAGGCCGGAGCCCCGCAGACACTGAAGCTTTCTTT
>TRBV5-6|TRBJ1-2|.|once
CASSSVLGNYGYTF
TGTGCCAGCAGCTCCGTATTGGGTAACTATGGCTACACCTTC
>TRBV4-2|TRBJ2-7|TRBD1|.
CASSQVKAGGASEQYF
TGTGCCAGCAGCCAAGTGAAGGCAGGGGGCGCATCCGAGCAGTACTTC
>TRBV18|TRBJ1-1|TRBD1|.
CASLPRNPTGGAGNTEAFF
TGTGCCAGCCTTCCGAGGAATCCTACAGGGGGCGCCGGAAACACTGAAGCTTTCTTT
>TRBV24-1|TRBJ2-5|TRBD2|.
CATSVGLAGVETQYF
TGTGCCACCAGTGTCGGACTAGCGGGAGTCGAGACCCAGTACTTC
>TRBV28|TRBJ1-1|.|.
CASITTPRGEAFF
TGTGCCAGCATAACTACGCCGAGGGGTGAAGCTTTCTTT
>TRBV27|TRBJ1-2|.|.
CASSLFWGEHYYGYTF
TGTGCCAGCAGTTTATTTTGGGGGGAGCATTACTATGGCTACACCTTC
>TRBV27|TRBJ2-4|TRBD1|.
CASSLSGPRDSHLAKNIQYF
TGTGCCAGCAGTTTATCGGGCCCTCGGGACAGTCACTTAGCCAAAAACATTCAGTACTTC
>TRBV7-2|TRBJ1-3|.|few
CASSSRAFDSSIGNTIYF
TGTGCCAGCAGCTCACGGGCTTTCGATAGTTCGATTGGAAACACCATATATTTT
>TRBV6-5|TRBJ2-1|.|.
CASSYSGGSSHNEQFF
TGTGCCAGCAGTTACTCGGGTGGTAGCTCCCACAATGAGCAGTTCTTC